The T cell receptor (beta chain) described here comes from a study of CD8+CD57+ T cells in acquired aplastic anemia. About the research overall: DNA from sorted CD4+ and CD8+ cells averaged roughly 3.2 ug.

J was trimmed by 10 bases and V by 4 bases; bases with no gene match: 10. The CDR3 is 15 residues long. Germline assignment: CDR1 SGHVS and CDR2 FNYEAQ. This clonotype has just one count. Profiling that covered TCR beta VDJ and CDR3 relied on genomic DNA as its template. TCRdb passed the reads through MiXCR, listing each CDR3 protein once. Here the sample spans 150,000 to 200,000 distinct CDR3 sequences, roughly 50% being singletons. Patients chosen for sequencing had shown CD8+CD57+ cell expansion by flow cytometry. Severe acquired aplastic anemia was present in every patient. Blood sampling was performed on the patients, and none of them had received therapy by then.

Material: sorted CD4+, CD8+, or CD8+CD57+ T cells (not recorded which) from PBMCs. This chain joins TRBV7-6 and TRBJ1-6; TRBD1 aligns across 7 bases. This receptor was identified in a human donor with aplastic anemia. Here the CDR3 reads CASSSRQGARSPLHF. The CDR3 coding sequence is TGTGCCAGCAGCTCCCGACAGGGAGCCCGCTCACCCCTCCACTTT.